This T cell receptor (beta chain) was recorded in a study of regulatory T cells in long-lasting Graves disease. Study-wide results and limits: More public clonotypes were shared by persistent patients (around 3,000) than by new patients (about 970).

Notes on this clonotype: Its antigen remains unknown.

CDR3 length: 15 amino acids. Trimming left V 8 bases short and J 2 bases short, with 17 bases between. CDR1 and CDR2 from the germline V gene are MNHEY and SVGEGT. With iRepertoire HTBI primers and Arm-PCR of CDR3 regions, TCR beta libraries were built. TCRdb re-analysed the multiplex PCR reads in MiXCR, keeping a single row per CDR3 protein. The table has 360,000 or so distinct CDR3 sequences, approximately 15% seen once; the top ten hold 25% to 30%. Described time point: newly diagnosed GD, antithyroid drugs for less than 3 months. RNA from PBMCs was the source of the TCR library. The data were also submitted as part of a second study, on T cells in Graves' hyperthyroidism and ophthalmopathy. This second study says: In the first-round RT-PCR of the TCR CDR3, the HTBI primer set was used. Blood also carried most thyroid clonotypes expanded above 0.001. Ophthalmopathy was separated from stable hyperthyroidism by a 13 V-J model.

The chain is built from TRBV6-2 or TRBV6-3 and TRBJ2-3; no definite D call. This sequence originates from a man aged 35 to 55 with Graves disease. The sequences come from peripheral blood mononuclear cells (PBMCs), collected at new diagnosis, from a patient treated with antithyroid drugs. In DNA, the CDR3 is TGTGCCAGCGTCTCACCCGGAAGGTCCACAGATACGCAGTATTTT. Amino acid sequence: CASVSPGRSTDTQYF.